This T cell receptor (beta chain) was sequenced during a study of shared clonotypes between healthy human individuals. As for the study in general: Aged between 18 and 49, the donors were a couple of women and three men. The plates for each donor numbered three CD4 naive, three CD4 memory, two CD8 naive and one CD8 memory.

Sequenced by immunoSEQ multiplex PCR; TCRdb stores in-frame clones only, minus some. In the table there are some 1.5 million clones, 98% of which are singletons. With respect to this clone: Antigen unknown.

Germline assignment: CDR1 LNHDA and CDR2 SQIVND (reference sequence). V shed 3 bases and J 0 bases; nucleotides not matched to a gene: 5. The CDR3 has 16 residues. Findings of the study overall: It was expected that sequencing depth would affect clonotype sharing among donors. Despite large depth, rarefaction showed incomplete sorted-subset sequencing.

The specimen was naive CD4+ T cells sorted from blood. Stated subset: CD45RA+ positively selected. The TCR sequence derives from a man aged 25 to 40 in good health. The V call is TRBV19, the J call TRBJ2-1, with 7 nucleotides matching TRBD1. CDR3 nucleotide sequence: TGTGCCAGTAGTATCCGCCGGGACAGCTCCTACAATGAGCAGTTCTTC. It translates to CASSIRRDSSYNEQFF.